This T cell receptor beta chain was identified in a study of a mutant IDH1 vaccine in newly diagnosed glioma. This CDR3 is built from 14 residues. Trimming removed 8 bases from V and 1 base from J; junction bases left unmatched: 6. CDR1 and CDR2 from the germline V gene are SNHLY and FYNNEI. This clone was counted between two and nine times. No antigen is known for it. Overall study findings and caveats: No link was apparently found between pseudoprogression and changes in top peripheral T cell clonotypes.

Assay: immunoSEQ multiplex PCR; the TCRdb copy retains only in-frame clones and omits some. The table includes 39,000 or so clones, roughly 74% detected once. Time point specified: week 5, during vaccination. Each vaccine dose was 300 ug of mutant IDH1 20-mer peptide, with topical imiquimod. V and J are TRBV2 and TRBJ1-1, with 8 nucleotides matching TRBD1. The sample was PBMCs, taken from a glioma patient whose treatment included an IDH1 peptide vaccine. The TCR was taken from a man aged 35-49 years with glioma. CDR3 DNA sequence: TGTGCCAGCGGACGGACAGGGACGAACACTGAAGCTTTCTTT. Protein sequence: CASGRTGTNTEAFF.